In this sample, the clone carrying this TCR beta chain turned up a few times. Germline loops: CDR1 SNHLY, CDR2 FYNNEI. The CDR3 has 11 residues. Trimming removed 2 bases from V and 10 bases from J, with 6 bases in between. The data originate from a study of T cell responses to AZD1222 COVID-19 vaccine. TCRdb keeps only in-frame clones here, not all; method: immunoSEQ multiplex PCR. The sample contains more than 85,000 clones, 87% of which appear only once. This clonotype was obtained from an adult in good health. Sequencing used peripheral blood, obtained on day 0 of AZD1222 vaccination. The V gene is TRBV2, the J gene TRBJ2-1, with D unclear. Here the CDR3 DNA reads TGTGCCAGCAGTGAAACGAGGGAGCAGTTCTTC. Translated: CASSETREQFF.